The 23 T cell receptor beta chains below were found in one sample sequenced in a study of T cell responses to AZD1222 COVID-19 vaccine. TCRdb's copy holds only in-frame clones and misses some; the assay was immunoSEQ multiplex PCR. The sample lists 250,000 to 300,000 clones, 85% to 95% seen once, with 0.5% to 0.65% in the top ten. The source was peripheral blood, collected 28 days after the second AZD1222 dose. The receptors come from an adult who received the AZD1222 COVID-19 vaccine.

The genes are TRBV4-1 and TRBJ1-1, with D possibly TRBD1 on 5 matching bases. This CDR3 spans 17 amino acids. The V and J ends lost 3 bases and 1 base respectively, with 18 bases between them. The germline gives CDR1 MGHRA, CDR2 YSYEKL. The CDR3, as DNA: TGCGCCAGCAGCCATTCCGGGCTCCAAAGGGGGAACACTGAAGCTTTCTTT. Translation: CASSHSGLQRGNTEAFF.

The rearrangement joins TRBV12-3 or TRBV12-4 to TRBJ1-2; D may be TRBD1 (5 bases). The V and J ends lost 7 bases and 4 bases respectively, with 13 bases between them. This CDR3 has 13 amino acids. DNA of the CDR3: TGTGCCAGCACCTTGGGCACAGGCTATGGCTACACCTTC. Protein sequence: CASTLGTGYGYTF.

The J gene is TRBJ1-5, the V gene TRBV7-9; unclear D gene. This CDR3 contains 13 residues. V was trimmed by 1 base and J by 4 bases, leaving 5 bases between them. Germline loops: CDR1 SEHNR, CDR2 FQNEAQ (reference sequence). CDR3 protein: CASSLGLNQPQHF. CDR3 DNA sequence: TGTGCCAGCAGCTTAGGGCTGAATCAGCCCCAGCATTTT.

The chain joins TRBV27 to TRBJ1-6, with a tentative D call TRBD1 (5 bases). The CDR3 spans 11 residues. The V end lost 7 bases, the J end lost 12 bases, and 10 bases lay between the germline ends. In germline, CDR1 is MNHEY, CDR2 SMNVEV (reference sequence). The chain's CDR3 is CASTRGGPLHF. The CDR3 bases are TGTGCCAGCACCCGGGGGGGACCCCTCCACTTT.

This chain joins TRBV4-1 and TRBJ1-2; 7 bases agree with TRBD1. In germline, CDR1 is MGHRA, CDR2 YSYEKL. With 4 bases clipped from V and 6 bases from J, the junction kept 11 bases outside the gene matches. The CDR3 runs to 15 residues. CDR3 nucleotides: TGCGCCAGCAGCCCTCGCGAGGTACAGGGGCATGGCTACACCTTC. This gives the protein CASSPREVQGHGYTF.

This clone was observed a single time. The V and J genes are TRBV24-1 and TRBJ2-1; 14 bases agree with TRBD2. Unmatched junction bases numbered 4, after V lost 9 bases and J lost 10 bases. Germline loops: CDR1 KGHDR, CDR2 SFDVKD. The CDR3 length is 13 residues. The CDR3 region has the DNA TGTGCCACCGGACTAGCGGGAGGCGACGAGCAGTTCTTC. Its protein product is CATGLAGGDEQFF.

As regards this clone: Additional DNA sequences in this sample encode the identical CDR3. This chain uses TRBV7-3 with TRBJ2-1, with 8 nucleotides matching TRBD1. This CDR3 is 14 amino acids long. The germline gives CDR1 SGHTA, CDR2 FQGTGA. The V and J ends lost 8 bases and 4 bases, in that order; junction bases with no gene match: 7. This CDR3 is CASSPGQAYNEQFF. In DNA form, the CDR3 reads TGTGCCAGCTCTCCGGGACAGGCATACAATGAGCAGTTCTTC.

The V and J genes are TRBV2 and TRBJ2-2; 9 nucleotides match TRBD2. CDR3 length equals 13 residues. In germline, CDR1 is SNHLY, CDR2 FYNNEI. Trimming took 10 bases from V and 6 from J; bases not matched to a gene: 6. The CDR3 DNA follows: TGTGCCATCGGGACTAGCAGTTCCGGGGAGCTGTTTTTT. This sequence encodes CAIGTSSSGELFF.

The chain links TRBV28 to TRBJ1-2; no clear D gene. The germline CDR1 and CDR2 sequences are MDHEN and SYDVKM. V lost 10 bases to trimming and J lost 0 bases, with 12 bases between them. CDR3 size: 13 residues. DNA of the CDR3: TGTGCCACCTCCCCCTACACTAACTATGGCTACACCTTC. Residues: CATSPYTNYGYTF.

The CDR3 here is CASSFGQGANQPQHF. Written as DNA, the CDR3 is TGTGCCAGCAGCTTCGGACAGGGGGCGAATCAGCCCCAGCATTTT. V gene TRBV5-6 combines with J gene TRBJ1-5, with 11 bases aligning to TRBD1. V lost 2 bases to trimming and J lost 4 bases; unmatched junction nucleotides: 2. CDR3 length equals 15 residues. Germline V gene lookup returns CDR1 SGHDT and CDR2 YYEEEE.

The V call is TRBV4-1, the J call TRBJ1-5; D is undetermined. This CDR3 comprises 14 residues. Germline CDR1 is MGHRA and CDR2 is YSYEKL. Trimming pared 0 bases from V and 9 bases from J, leaving 12 bases between. The CDR3 region has the DNA TGCGCCAGCAGCCAAGAGTCGACCGCAAGGCCCCAGCATTTT. Encoded protein: CASSQESTARPQHF.

J is TRBJ1-1 and V is TRBV5-4; TRBD1 agrees at 8 bases. Per germline, CDR1 SGHNT and CDR2 YYREEE (reference sequence). The CDR3 length is 15 residues. The ends lost 4 bases at V and 3 bases at J; junction bases unmatched: 8. The DNA for the CDR3 is TGTGCCAGCAGCCAGGCAGGGGGCGGGGACACTGAAGCTTTCTTT. It encodes CASSQAGGGDTEAFF.

The rearrangement uses TRBV7-9 and TRBJ2-2; weak D call: TRBD1 (5 bases). Trimming took 6 bases from V and 0 from J, leaving 11 bases between them. The CDR3 extends over 15 amino acids. Germline V gene data show CDR1 as SEHNR and CDR2 as FQNEAQ (reference sequence). Written as DNA, the CDR3 is TGTGCCAGCAGACTGGACACTGCGAACACCGGGGAGCTGTTTTTT. The encoded protein is CASRLDTANTGELFF.

This sequence joins TRBV5-4 and TRBJ1-1, with 7 bases that match TRBD1. The V gene's germline CDR1 is SGHNT and CDR2 YYREEE (reference sequence). V was clipped by 4 bases and J by 4 bases; unmatched bases: 10. CDR3 length: 15 residues. The CDR3 region is CASSTETGVGTEAFF. The CDR3 region has the DNA TGTGCCAGCAGCACCGAAACAGGGGTTGGCACTGAAGCTTTCTTT.

CDR3 amino acids: CASSLRDTGELFF. Here the CDR3 DNA reads TGCGCCAGCAGCCTTCGTGATACCGGGGAGCTGTTTTTT. V usage is TRBV4-1 and J usage is TRBJ2-2; D gene ambiguous. This CDR3 has 13 residues. V was shortened by 4 bases and J by 5 bases, with 8 bases between the two germline ends. CDR1 and CDR2 (germline): MGHRA, YSYEKL.

The table lists this clone with a count of one. This chain joins TRBV27 and TRBJ1-6; maybe TRBD1 (5 bases). V gave up 6 bases and J gave up 7 bases, with 19 bases separating them. The germline V gene encodes CDR1 MNHEY and CDR2 SMNVEV (reference sequence). The CDR3 contains 16 residues. CDR3 in amino acids: CASSPRFGTGNSPLHF. DNA of the CDR3: TGTGCCAGCAGCCCTCGCTTCGGGACGGGAAATTCACCCCTCCACTTT.

In this sample, this clone turned up once. The chain is built from TRBV27 and TRBJ2-1; perhaps TRBD1 as D (7 bases). This CDR3 has 13 amino acids. V was trimmed by 3 bases and J by 10 bases, leaving 13 bases between them. In germline, CDR1 is MNHEY, CDR2 SMNVEV (reference sequence). The CDR3, as DNA: TGTGCCAGCAGTTTCGAGGGGGCGGGGGAGCAGTTCTTC. It translates to CASSFEGAGEQFF.

The chain recombines TRBV27 with TRBJ2-5; no clear D. Germline assignment: CDR1 MNHEY and CDR2 SMNVEV (reference sequence). This CDR3 spans 13 amino acids. V was pared by 5 bases and J by 1 base, with 8 bases between. CDR3 DNA: TGTGCCAGCAGTCCCACATCCCAAGAGACCCAGTACTTC. Its protein is CASSPTSQETQYF.

A single count supports this clone. The chain carries TRBV3-1 (or the pseudogene TRBV3-2) and TRBJ2-3; D might be TRBD1 or TRBD2, each matching 5 bases. The CDR3 has 12 amino acids. The germline V gene encodes CDR1 LGHDT and CDR2 YNNKEL (reference sequence). V shed 4 bases and J shed 6 bases, with 8 bases lying between them. The CDR3 sequence is CASSPWGDTQYF. In DNA, the CDR3 is TGTGCCAGCAGCCCTTGGGGGGATACGCAGTATTTT.

The J gene is TRBJ1-1, the V gene TRBV6-2 or TRBV6-3; D gene uncertain. The CDR3 runs 14 residues. Germline values: CDR1 MNHEY, CDR2 SVGEGT. Trimming took off 4 bases at V and 1 base at J, with 10 bases between the two ends. CDR3 in amino acids: CASSWRAANTEAFF. The CDR3 DNA is TGTGCCAGCAGTTGGAGGGCGGCGAACACTGAAGCTTTCTTT.

CDR3 bases: TGTGCCACCAGTGACGGGCAGATGAATCAGCCCCAGCATTTT. Translated, it gives CATSDGQMNQPQHF. The chain employs TRBV24-1 and TRBJ1-5; D is ambiguous. The CDR3 totals 14 residues. CDR1 and CDR2 (germline): KGHDR, SFDVKD. V was trimmed by 4 bases and J by 4 bases, leaving 10 bases between them.

The chain has TRBV5-1 and TRBJ1-5, with D hard to call. V lost 3 bases and J lost 3, with 7 bases in between. The CDR3 covers 13 residues. Germline CDR1 SGHRS, CDR2 YFSETQ. The CDR3 DNA reads TGCGCCAGCAGCTCAGGAGTCAATCAGCCCCAGCATTTT. Translated: CASSSGVNQPQHF. The full variable domain, rest sourced from reference TRBV5-1 and TRBJ1-5, is KAGVTQTPRYLIKTRGQQVTLSCSPISGHRSVSWYQQTPGQGLQFLFEYFSETQRNKGNFPGRFSGRQFSNSRSEMNVSTLELGDSALYLCASSSGVNQPQHFGDGTRLSIL.

DNA for the CDR3: TGTGCCAGCACCAAGGGGCGGCTAAATCAGCCCCAGCATTTT. Its translation: CASTKGRLNQPQHF. The V and J genes are TRBV2 and TRBJ1-5; perhaps TRBD1 as D (5 bases). CDR1 is SNHLY and CDR2 is FYNNEI in the germline V gene. V lost 7 bases and J 4 bases, leaving 14 bases between the germline ends. The CDR3 consists of 14 residues.